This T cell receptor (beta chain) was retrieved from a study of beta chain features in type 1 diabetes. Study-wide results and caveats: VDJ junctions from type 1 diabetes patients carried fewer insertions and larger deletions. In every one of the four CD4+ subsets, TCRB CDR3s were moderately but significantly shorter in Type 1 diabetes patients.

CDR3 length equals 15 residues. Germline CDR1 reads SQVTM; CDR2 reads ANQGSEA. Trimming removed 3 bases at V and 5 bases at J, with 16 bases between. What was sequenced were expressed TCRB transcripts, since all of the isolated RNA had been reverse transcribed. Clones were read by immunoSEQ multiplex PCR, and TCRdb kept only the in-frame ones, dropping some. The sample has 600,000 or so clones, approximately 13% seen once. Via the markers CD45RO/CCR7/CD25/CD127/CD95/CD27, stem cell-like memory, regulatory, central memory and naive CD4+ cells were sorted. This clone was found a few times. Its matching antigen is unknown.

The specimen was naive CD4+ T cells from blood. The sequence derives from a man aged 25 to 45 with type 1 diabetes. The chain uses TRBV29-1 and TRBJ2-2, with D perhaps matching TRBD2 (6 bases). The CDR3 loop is CSVEPGARGTGELFF. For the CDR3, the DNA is TGCAGCGTTGAGCCCGGCGCCCGGGGGACCGGGGAGCTGTTTTTT.